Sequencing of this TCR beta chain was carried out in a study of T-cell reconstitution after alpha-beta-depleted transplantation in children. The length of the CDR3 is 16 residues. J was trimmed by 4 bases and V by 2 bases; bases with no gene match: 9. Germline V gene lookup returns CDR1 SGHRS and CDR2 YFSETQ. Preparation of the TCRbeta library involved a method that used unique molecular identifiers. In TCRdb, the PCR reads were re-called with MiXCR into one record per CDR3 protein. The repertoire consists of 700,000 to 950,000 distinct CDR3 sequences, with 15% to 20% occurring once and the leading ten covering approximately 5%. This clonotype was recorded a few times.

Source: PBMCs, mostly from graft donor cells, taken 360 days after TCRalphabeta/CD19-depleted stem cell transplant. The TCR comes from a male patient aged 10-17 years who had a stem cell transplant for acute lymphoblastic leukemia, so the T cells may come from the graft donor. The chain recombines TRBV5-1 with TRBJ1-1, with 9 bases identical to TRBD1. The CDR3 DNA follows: TGCGCCAGCAGCTTAGGGACGGGACAGGGTGGCACTGAAGCTTTCTTT. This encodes CASSLGTGQGGTEAFF. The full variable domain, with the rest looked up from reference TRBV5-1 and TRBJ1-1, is KAGVTQTPRYLIKTRGQQVTLSCSPISGHRSVSWYQQTPGQGLQFLFEYFSETQRNKGNFPGRFSGRQFSNSRSEMNVSTLELGDSALYLCASSLGTGQGGTEAFFGQGTRLTVV.